The rows below give T cell receptor beta chains drawn from one sample of a study of T cell responses to AZD1222 COVID-19 vaccine. Sequenced by immunoSEQ multiplex PCR; TCRdb stores in-frame clones only, minus some. The data show under 80,000 clones, around four fifths seen once. The specimen was peripheral blood, collected on day 0 of AZD1222 vaccination. Source of these receptors: an adult in good health. Each CDR3 is given with its conserved first and last residue. A D gene is named only where the DNA matches it firmly. A clone size is listed for some rows: how often the clone was seen (once, few, many), or a class if it is expanded.

size	D	J	V	DNA	CDR3
.	TRBD2	TRBJ2-7	TRBV7-2	TGTGCCAGCAGCTTAGAAGCCGGTGGACTAGCGGGGGGGTACTACGAGCAGTACTTC	CASSLEAGGLAGGYYEQYF
few	.	TRBJ2-7	TRBV7-9	TGTGCCAGCAGCTTAGCGGAGGGTGGTCCTGCGCAGTACTTC	CASSLAEGGPAQYF
.	.	TRBJ2-1	TRBV6-5	TGTGCCAGCTCCCAAGGGCGATATCCGTTCTTC	CASSQGRYPFF
.	.	TRBJ2-3	TRBV21-1	TGTGCCAGCACCAAGGACAGGAGCACAGATACGCAGTATTTT	CASTKDRSTDTQYF
.	TRBD1	TRBJ1-5	TRBV19	TGTGCCAGTACCTATCGGACAGGGGTGGGTCAGCCCCAGCATTTT	CASTYRTGVGQPQHF
.	.	TRBJ1-2	TRBV27	TGTGCCAGCAGTAACAGGACGACAGCTAACTATGGCTACACCTTC	CASSNRTTANYGYTF
.	.	TRBJ2-1	TRBV7-3	TGTGCCAGCAGCTTAACACTCCCCCAGAACAATGAGCAGTTCTTC	CASSLTLPQNNEQFF
.	TRBD2	TRBJ2-4	TRBV6-2/TRBV6-3	TGTGCCAGCAGTGGCGGACTAGCGGCGGAGTACTTC	CASSGGLAAEYF
.	.	TRBJ1-5	TRBV19	TGTGCCAGTAGTTTACAAACAAATAGCAATCAGCCCCAGCATTTT	CASSLQTNSNQPQHF
.	.	TRBJ2-1	TRBV19	TGTGCCAGTAGCCTCACCATCACCCCGTTGGATGAGCAGTTCTTC	CASSLTITPLDEQFF
.	TRBD1	TRBJ1-2	TRBV7-2	TGTGCCAGCAGCCCCCGGGACAGGGGAGATGGCTACACCTTC	CASSPRDRGDGYTF
.	.	TRBJ2-7	TRBV7-9	TGTGCCAGCAGCTTAGATTTGTACGGAAACTACGAGCAGTACTTC	CASSLDLYGNYEQYF
.	.	TRBJ1-4	TRBV7-2	TGTGCCAGCAGCCTTAGCCGGGCTCTTAATGAAAAACTGTTTTTT	CASSLSRALNEKLFF
.	TRBD1	TRBJ2-7	TRBV15	TGTGCCACCAGCAGAGGGGGACAGGGAACTTCCGAGCAGTACTTC	CATSRGGQGTSEQYF